The entry that follows covers one T cell receptor (beta chain) sequence. Its antigen is undetermined. This CDR3 comprises 14 residues. Trimming shortened V by 3 bases and J by 0 bases, and 9 bases separated the two germline ends. Germline CDR1 and CDR2: LGHNT and FRNRAP. The sample is drawn from a study of cytomegalovirus exposure and HLA in healthy donors. Across the study: Approximately 77 million unique TCRs from HLA-typed donors were held in an early release of data. Across roughly 400 genotyped donors, about 80% landed in the Caucasian-associated ancestry cluster.

Vbeta (60) and Jbeta (13) primers were used in the PCR. Per the original data handling: Unique TCR beta chains numbered roughly 84 million in a later analysis, with roughly 9.9 million shared. Profiling relied on immunoSEQ multiplex PCR, and the TCRdb table lists in-frame clones only, not all of them. The DNA gave D and trimming, while V, J and clone size come from that table. The sample holds some 78,000 clones; 80% are singletons and the top ten take approximately 31%. Overall study results and limits: TCR beta chain V- and J-gene trimming was linked, in a later analysis, to a missense variant in DCLRE1C.

The sequence was collected from a man aged 45-65 years in good health and CMV-seropositive. The sequenced material came from PBMCs. The chain uses TRBV12-5 and TRBJ2-7; no reliable D call. The CDR3 DNA reads TGTGCTAGTGGTTTCGCCGTAGCCTCCTACGAGCAGTACTTC. Protein product: CASGFAVASYEQYF. Full variable domain (outside the CDR3, taken from reference TRBV12-5 and TRBJ2-7): DARVTQTPRHKVTEMGQEVTMRCQPILGHNTVFWYRQTMMQGLELLAYFRNRAPLDDSGMPKDRFSAEMPDATLATLKIQPSEPRDSAVYFCASGFAVASYEQYFGPGTRLTVT.